The clone carrying this T cell receptor beta chain was found many times. What it binds is unknown. These data are taken from a study of T-cell reconstitution after alpha-beta-depleted transplantation in children. Unique molecular identifiers were incorporated during preparation of the TCRbeta library. TCRdb independently ran MiXCR on the PCR reads; one entry per CDR3 protein. The sample carries about 230,000 distinct CDR3 sequences, roughly 10% recorded once. Study outcomes and limitations: When one year had passed after transplant, most T-cell counts and diversity came from newly produced T cells. Expanded graft clones numbering several hundred reportedly gave rise to alpha-beta T cells about two months after transplant. Surviving recipient T cells and thymic progenitors accounted for the high day-60 TCRbeta diversity observed in some patients.

The germline V gene has CDR1 MNHEY and CDR2 SVGAGI. V was clipped by 0 bases and J by 4 bases; unmatched bases: 2. This CDR3 comprises 14 residues. The rearrangement links TRBV6-5 to TRBJ1-2; 7 nucleotides line up with TRBD1. The clonotype comes from a child under two years old with acute myeloid leukemia, due to receive a stem cell transplant. The material sequenced was PBMCs, taken before TCRalphabeta/CD19-depleted stem cell transplant. The CDR3 loop is CASSYSRGPYGYTF. The CDR3 DNA follows: TGTGCCAGCAGTTACTCTAGGGGGCCCTATGGCTACACCTTC.